This paragraph covers one TCR beta chain sequence. The antigen remains unidentified. The treatment denotes: roughly 10-day PBMC culture with coronavirus spike peptide pools or control peptides (ViraFEST assay). An unexposed donor provided the CD4+ T cells, which were collected before the COVID-19 pandemic (2011-2018). Peptide pools at approximately 10 ug/ml stimulated two million PBMCs per well with roughly 9 IU/ml IL-2. The V gene's germline CDR1 is MNHEY and CDR2 SMNVEV (reference sequence). The CDR3 loop spans 13 amino acids. Trimming at V came to 5 bases and at J to 9 bases, leaving 9 bases not matched to a gene. This entry is derived from a study of vaccination and CD4 T cells after COVID-19. For the study at large: Either the Pfizer-BioNTech BNT162b2 or Moderna mRNA-1273 vaccine was given as two doses.

The Oncomine TCR Beta short-read assay was applied to DNA of cultured CD4+ T cells. Using the QIAamp micro DNA kit, genomic DNA was extracted from the CD4+ T cells that had been cultured. TCRdb re-called the PCR reads with MiXCR, one entry per CDR3 protein. The sample carries nearly 8,000 distinct CDR3 sequences, about two fifths recorded once. Study-wide points: The appearance of a median about 88% of reactive clones in convalescent patients occurred only post-vaccination.

This sequence was found in a human donor in good health. The chain has TRBV27 and TRBJ1-2, with 7 bases aligning to TRBD1. Sample: CD4+ T cells from blood, cultured in vitro. In DNA, the CDR3 is TGTGCCAGCAGTGCCCGACAGGGTATGAGCTACACCTTC. It yields the protein CASSARQGMSYTF.